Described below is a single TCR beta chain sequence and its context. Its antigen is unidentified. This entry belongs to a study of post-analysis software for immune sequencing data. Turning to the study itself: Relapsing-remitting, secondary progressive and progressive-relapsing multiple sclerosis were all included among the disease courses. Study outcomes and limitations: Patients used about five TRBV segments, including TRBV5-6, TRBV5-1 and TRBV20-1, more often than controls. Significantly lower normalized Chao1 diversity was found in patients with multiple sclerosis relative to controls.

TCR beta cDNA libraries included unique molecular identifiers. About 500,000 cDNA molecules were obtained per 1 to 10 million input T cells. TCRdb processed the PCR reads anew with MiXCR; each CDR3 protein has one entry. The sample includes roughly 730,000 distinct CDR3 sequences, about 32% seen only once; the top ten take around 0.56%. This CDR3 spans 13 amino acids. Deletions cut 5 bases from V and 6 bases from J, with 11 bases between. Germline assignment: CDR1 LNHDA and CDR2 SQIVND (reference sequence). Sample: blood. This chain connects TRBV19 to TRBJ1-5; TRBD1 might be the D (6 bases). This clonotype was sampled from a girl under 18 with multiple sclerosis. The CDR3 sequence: CASSPQGSQPQHF. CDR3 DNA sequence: TGTGCCAGTAGTCCACAGGGAAGTCAGCCCCAGCATTTT.